One sample yielded the 32 T cell receptor beta chains listed below, sequenced in a study of blood T cell repertoires in COVID-19. Generated by immunoSEQ multiplex PCR, the TCRdb table keeps only in-frame clones and is missing some. The repertoire holds 110,000 to 150,000 clones, with roughly 77% as singletons. Source material: peripheral blood. Receptor source: a woman aged 70-85 years with COVID-19, enrolled during active disease.

V usage is TRBV2 and J usage is TRBJ2-1, with TRBD2 matching over 14 bases. V was clipped by 6 bases and J by 3 bases; unmatched bases: 4. Germline CDR1 reads SNHLY; CDR2 reads FYNNEI. This CDR3 region has 16 residues. The CDR3, as DNA: TGTGCCAGCAGGCGGACTAGCGGGGGGCTCTACAATGAGCAGTTCTTC. It codes for CASRRTSGGLYNEQFF.

The chain is built from TRBV7-9 and TRBJ1-1; D gene ambiguous. Looked up from germline, CDR1 is SEHNR and CDR2 is FQNEAQ (reference sequence). The V end was cut by 1 base, the J end by 10 bases, with 13 bases between. The CDR3 loop spans 13 amino acids. The CDR3 DNA reads as TGTGCCAGCAGCTTAGGGGGAGCGGAGGGAGCTTTCTTT. This sequence encodes CASSLGGAEGAFF. The complete variable domain, with remaining parts taken from reference TRBV7-9 and TRBJ1-1, reads DTGVSQNPRHKITKRGQNVTFRCDPISEHNRLYWYRQTLGQGPEFLTYFQNEAQLEKSRLLSDRFSAERPKGSFSTLEIQRTEQGDSAMYLCASSLGGAEGAFFGQGTRLTVV.

A few counts support this clone. This chain links TRBV5-1 with TRBJ1-3, with D uncertain. The CDR3 is made up of 14 amino acids. CDR1 is SGHRS, CDR2 YFSETQ, per germline. V was cut by 0 bases and J by 0 bases, with 4 bases left in between. CDR3 DNA: TGCGCCAGCAGCTTGGCGAGCTCTGGAAACACCATATATTTT. Residues: CASSLASSGNTIYF.

This clone was counted only a few times. V is TRBV12-3 or TRBV12-4 and J is TRBJ1-1, with D tentatively TRBD1 (5 bases). V was clipped by 2 bases and J by 5 bases, with 9 bases between them. CDR3 size: 13 residues. The CDR3 loop reads CASSLRGRTEAFF. The CDR3 DNA reads TGTGCCAGCAGTTTACGGGGGAGAACTGAAGCTTTCTTT.

The CDR3 nucleotides read TGCGCCAGCAGCGGAACCACAGGGGGCGTGTGGGGCAATGAGCAGTTCTTC. Translation gives CASSGTTGGVWGNEQFF. The chain couples TRBV5-1 to TRBJ2-1; 9 positions agree with TRBD1. This CDR3 is 17 amino acids long. V lost 4 bases, J lost 6 bases, and 14 bases stayed unmatched. Germline V gene lookup returns CDR1 SGHRS and CDR2 YFSETQ.

CDR3 bases: TGTGCCAGCAGCGCGACAGGGTATAATTCACCCCTCCACTTT. It yields the protein CASSATGYNSPLHF. The chain links TRBV9 to TRBJ1-6, with 7 bases identical to TRBD1. The CDR3 totals 14 residues. The V gene end was trimmed by 3 bases and the J gene end by 4 bases; junction bases not matched to a gene: 1. The germline CDR1 and CDR2 sequences are SGDLS and YYNGEE.

The V and J genes are TRBV5-4 and TRBJ1-2; 7 bases are shared with TRBD1. Germline V CDR1 and CDR2: SGHNT, YYREEE (reference sequence). This CDR3 spans 16 amino acids. Unmatched junction bases numbered 13, after V lost 0 bases and J lost 8 bases. Written as DNA, the CDR3 is TGTGCCAGCAGCTTGGTTCGGACAGGCTACGAGGGGGGCTACACCTTC. It yields the protein CASSLVRTGYEGGYTF.

The chain links TRBV3-1 (or the pseudogene TRBV3-2) to TRBJ1-2; D remains ambiguous. The CDR3 runs to 14 residues. Looked up from germline, CDR1 is LGHDT and CDR2 is YNNKEL (reference sequence). The V gene lost 4 bases and the J gene lost 6 bases, with 15 bases spanning the gap. The DNA of the CDR3 is TGTGCCAGCAGCCCCCGTGCGGTACTGGATGGCTACACCTTC. As protein: CASSPRAVLDGYTF.

The chain couples TRBV7-8 to TRBJ1-2; D unresolved. This CDR3 is 14 amino acids long. Germline CDR1 reads SGHVS; CDR2 reads FQNEAQ. Trimming took off 5 bases at V and 4 bases at J, with 14 bases between the two ends. The CDR3 DNA reads TGTGCCAGCAGCCAGCCCCCTGAGGGCTATGGCTACACCTTC. Translating it yields CASSQPPEGYGYTF.

The chain recombines TRBV7-2 with TRBJ1-6; D unresolved. The germline V gene has CDR1 SGHTA and CDR2 FQGNSA. Trimming cost V 1 base and J 10 bases, with 17 bases left between them. The CDR3 runs 16 residues. DNA for the CDR3: TGTGCCAGCAGCTTAGGATCTGGCAGGCGTGGGTCACCCCTCCACTTT. Translating it yields CASSLGSGRRGSPLHF.

J is TRBJ1-1 and V is TRBV2; D may be TRBD1 (5 bases). The CDR3 has 15 residues. Trimming pared 6 bases from V and 4 bases from J, leaving 18 bases between. CDR1 is SNHLY and CDR2 is FYNNEI in the germline V gene. The DNA for the CDR3 is TGTGCCAGCAGCTCGATGGGACTTCGGGGCACTGAAGCTTTCTTT. This sequence encodes CASSSMGLRGTEAFF.

The rearrangement uses TRBV3-1 (or the pseudogene TRBV3-2) and TRBJ1-5; D possibly corresponds to TRBD1 (5 bases). With 5 bases removed from V and 2 bases from J, the gap between germline ends came to 10 bases. The CDR3 has 14 amino acids. In germline, CDR1 is LGHDT, CDR2 YNNKEL (reference sequence). The DNA for the CDR3 is TGTGCCAGCAGCACCCGGGGGGGCAATCAGCCCCAGCATTTT. Translation: CASSTRGGNQPQHF.

The table lists this clone with a count of one. The chain couples TRBV5-1 to TRBJ2-7; weak D call: TRBD1 (6 bases). CDR1 and CDR2 from the germline V gene are SGHRS and YFSETQ. V lost 1 base to trimming and J lost 0 bases, with 8 bases between them. The CDR3 is 14 amino acids. CDR3 nucleotide sequence: TGCGCCAGCAGCTTGACAGGGTCCTCCTACGAGCAGTACTTC. Protein product: CASSLTGSSYEQYF.

This clone occurred a few times. The chain has TRBV6-5 and TRBJ2-1; 7 bases align to TRBD2. The CDR3 loop spans 13 amino acids. With 6 bases clipped from V and 8 bases from J, the junction kept 7 bases outside the gene matches. CDR1 and CDR2 (germline): MNHEY, SVGAGI. The CDR3 region has the DNA TGTGCCAGCAGAACGGGGGGAGGGGATGAGCAGTTCTTC. It specifies CASRTGGGDEQFF.

The chain joins TRBV28 to TRBJ2-1; perhaps TRBD1 as D (5 bases). The CDR3 has 14 residues. The V gene lost 10 bases and the J gene lost 7 bases, with 20 bases spanning the gap. The germline V gene has CDR1 MDHEN and CDR2 SYDVKM. The CDR3 nucleotides read TGTGCCACAGTCCGGGCACAGGTCGGGAATGAGCAGTTCTTC. It is translated as CATVRAQVGNEQFF.

The rearrangement uses TRBV20-1 and TRBJ1-2; D unclear. This CDR3 has 11 residues. Trimming removed 4 bases from V and 8 bases from J, with 11 bases in between. In germline, CDR1 is DFQATT, CDR2 SNEGSKA (reference sequence). CDR3 sequence: CSAKRGLGYTF. The CDR3 DNA sequence: TGCAGTGCTAAACGGGGTTTGGGCTACACCTTC.

V is TRBV30 and J is TRBJ1-2; TRBD1 matches at 7 bases. CDR1 is GTSNPN and CDR2 is SVGIG in the germline V gene (reference sequence). This CDR3 contains 15 residues. After removal of 0 bases from V and 7 bases from J, the junction contained 11 bases not matched to a gene. CDR3 amino acids: CAWSVRKGASGGYTF. The DNA of the CDR3 is TGTGCCTGGAGTGTACGTAAGGGGGCTTCAGGTGGCTACACCTTC.

V is TRBV5-1 and J is TRBJ2-2; no definite D call. Germline V lookup: CDR1 SGHRS, CDR2 YFSETQ. The length of the CDR3 is 15 residues. The ends were cut back, 0 bases at V and 0 bases at J, with 6 bases in the middle. CDR3: CASSLAQANTGELFF. As DNA, the CDR3 is TGCGCCAGCAGCTTGGCGCAGGCGAACACCGGGGAGCTGTTTTTT.

This clone was seen a few times. This chain joins TRBV6-5 and TRBJ1-3, with 7 bases lining up with TRBD1. Germline V gives CDR1 MNHEY, CDR2 SVGAGI. This CDR3 region has 15 residues. V shed 6 bases and J 0 bases; nucleotides not matched to a gene: 5. CDR3 nucleotides: TGTGCCAGCAGAAACAGGGGAAACTCTGGAAACACCATATATTTT. This gives the protein CASRNRGNSGNTIYF.

The chain joins TRBV25-1 to TRBJ2-1, with 13 bases fitting TRBD2. The V gene end was trimmed by 6 bases and the J gene end by 4 bases; junction bases not matched to a gene: 9. Germline loops: CDR1 MGHDK, CDR2 SYGVNS. This CDR3 contains 17 residues. The CDR3 DNA follows: TGTGCCAGCAGCCCCCGGACTAGCGGGGGTGGTTACAATGAGCAGTTCTTC. Translating gives CASSPRTSGGGYNEQFF.

The J gene is TRBJ1-5, the V gene TRBV7-9; the D gene is possibly TRBD1 (6 bases). The V end lost 5 bases, the J end lost 7 bases, and 12 bases lay between the germline ends. CDR3 length: 13 residues. Germline V gene lookup returns CDR1 SEHNR and CDR2 FQNEAQ (reference sequence). The CDR3 DNA sequence: TGTGCCAGCAGCACCCAGGGGAACCAGCCCCAGCATTTT. It codes for CASSTQGNQPQHF.

The V and J genes are TRBV4-2 and TRBJ1-2; D unclear. The CDR3 sequence is 16 residues long. V lost 0 bases to trimming and J lost 4 bases, with 15 bases between them. Per the germline V gene, CDR1 is LGHNA and CDR2 is YNFKEQ. CDR3 DNA sequence: TGTGCCAGCAGCCAAGATTTGCGAACAGAAGCCTATGGCTACACCTTC. This gives the protein CASSQDLRTEAYGYTF.

The table lists this clone with a few counts. The chain is built from TRBV7-9 and TRBJ2-7; D unclear. The CDR3 contains 12 residues. The germline V gene has CDR1 SEHNR and CDR2 FQNEAQ (reference sequence). V was clipped by 4 bases and J by 3 bases, with 7 bases between them. The CDR3 loop is CASSSRIYEQYF. In DNA form, the CDR3 reads TGTGCCAGCAGCTCCCGTATCTACGAGCAGTACTTC. Supplemented by reference TRBV7-9 and TRBJ2-7, the full variable domain reads DTGVSQNPRHKITKRGQNVTFRCDPISEHNRLYWYRQTLGQGPEFLTYFQNEAQLEKSRLLSDRFSAERPKGSFSTLEIQRTEQGDSAMYLCASSSRIYEQYFGPGTRLTVT.

V gene TRBV6-5 combines with J gene TRBJ2-7, with 13 bases that match TRBD2. Germline CDR1 MNHEY, CDR2 SVGAGI. There are 16 residues in the CDR3. Trimming cost V 4 bases and J 2 bases; bases outside gene matches: 5. The CDR3 protein is CASSFGTSGATYEQYF. CDR3 nucleotides: TGTGCCAGCAGTTTCGGGACTAGCGGGGCCACCTACGAGCAGTACTTC.

The J gene is TRBJ2-7, the V gene TRBV18; 8 bases are shared with TRBD1. Germline V gene data show CDR1 as KGHSH and CDR2 as LQKENI. This CDR3 comprises 15 residues. V shed 2 bases and J 2 bases; nucleotides not matched to a gene: 5. The CDR3 protein is CASSPSGQGPYEQYF. The CDR3 DNA follows: TGTGCCAGCTCACCATCAGGACAGGGTCCCTACGAGCAGTACTTC. Combining the CDR3 with reference TRBV18 and TRBJ2-7 gives the whole variable domain NAGVMQNPRHLVRRRGQEARLRCSPMKGHSHVYWYRQLPEEGLKFMVYLQKENIIDESGMPKERFSAEFPKEGPSILRIQQVVRGDSAAYFCASSPSGQGPYEQYFGPGTRLTVT.

J is TRBJ1-1 and V is TRBV2; 7 bases are shared with TRBD1. The CDR3 runs to 14 residues. Germline V gives CDR1 SNHLY, CDR2 FYNNEI. Losses at the gene ends were 4 bases for V and 3 bases for J; bases not matched to a gene: 5. As DNA, the CDR3 is TGTGCCAGCAGTGTTAGGGGGCGAGACACTGAAGCTTTCTTT. Translating gives CASSVRGRDTEAFF.

This clone was recorded once. The chain uses TRBV6-5 and TRBJ2-4; the D gene is possibly TRBD1 (5 bases). Trimming removed 7 bases from V and 1 base from J, with 14 bases in between. Germline V lookup: CDR1 MNHEY, CDR2 SVGAGI. The CDR3 sequence is 15 residues long. CDR3 bases: TGTGCCAGCAAGAGTACAGGTCTGGCCAAAAACATTCAGTACTTC. It is translated as CASKSTGLAKNIQYF.

This chain links TRBV6-2 or TRBV6-3 with TRBJ1-5; the D gene is possibly TRBD1 (5 bases). Trimming pared 0 bases from V and 1 base from J, leaving 19 bases between. Germline assignment: CDR1 MNHEY and CDR2 SVGEGT. CDR3 length equals 19 residues. CDR3 region: CASSYSRSGVQRSNQPQHF. CDR3 bases: TGTGCCAGCAGTTACTCGAGGTCGGGGGTACAGAGAAGCAATCAGCCCCAGCATTTT.

The CDR3 nucleotides are TGTGCCAGCATGGGGGACAGGGGCGCAGATACGCAGTATTTT. Protein: CASMGDRGADTQYF. The chain couples TRBV2 to TRBJ2-3; 10 bases align to TRBD1. Germline trimming cut 7 bases from V and 4 bases from J; bases unmatched to any gene: 5. Germline loops: CDR1 SNHLY, CDR2 FYNNEI. The CDR3 contains 14 residues.

V gene TRBV7-2 combines with J gene TRBJ1-3; 10 bases align to TRBD1. CDR3 size: 16 residues. V was clipped by 1 base and J by 4 bases; unmatched bases: 4. Germline loops: CDR1 SGHTA, CDR2 FQGNSA. CDR3 sequence: CASSLVTGGRGNTIYF. DNA for the CDR3: TGTGCCAGCAGCTTAGTGACAGGGGGCCGGGGAAACACCATATATTTT. Based on the CDR3 plus reference TRBV7-2 and TRBJ1-3, the full variable domain is GAGVSQSPSNKVTEKGKDVELRCDPISGHTALYWYRQSLGQGLEFLIYFQGNSAPDKSGLPSDRFSAERTGGSVSTLTIQRTQQEDSAVYLCASSLVTGGRGNTIYFGEGSWLTVV.

The chain employs TRBV3-1 (or the pseudogene TRBV3-2) and TRBJ2-5; D may be TRBD2 (5 bases). Germline V gene lookup returns CDR1 LGHDT and CDR2 YNNKEL (reference sequence). Trimming removed 0 bases at V and 5 bases at J, with 10 bases between. The CDR3 covers 14 residues. In DNA form, the CDR3 reads TGTGCCAGCAGCCAAGATGCTAGCAGGGAGACCCAGTACTTC. Translating it yields CASSQDASRETQYF.

This clone was detected once. The rearrangement joins TRBV7-9 to TRBJ2-5, with 8 bases matching TRBD1. CDR1 and CDR2 (germline): SEHNR, FQNEAQ (reference sequence). Trimming at V came to 5 bases and at J to 3 bases, leaving 8 bases not matched to a gene. This CDR3 has 15 amino acids. CDR3 residues: CASSLVDRAEETQYF. The CDR3 DNA follows: TGTGCCAGCAGCCTAGTGGACAGGGCAGAAGAGACCCAGTACTTC.